This T cell receptor beta chain was sequenced for a study of regulatory T cells in long-lasting Graves disease. General study results and limits: Persistent-disease Graves' patients showed less TCR diversity than new cases.

In its sample, this clonotype was seen a few times. The antigen is undetermined. Time point specified: persistent/refractory GD, antithyroid drugs over 5 years with positive TRAb. Researchers made the TCR library from RNA that was extracted from PBMCs. CDR3 length equals 12 residues. With 2 bases removed from V and 7 bases from J, the gap between germline ends came to 9 bases. The germline V gene encodes CDR1 SGHDN and CDR2 FVKESK. TCR beta libraries were built with iRepertoire HTBI primers and Arm-PCR of CDR3 regions. Under the authors' procedure: Across all samples, about 62 TRBV segments and 15 or so TRBJ segments were identified. A single record per CDR3 protein comes from TCRdb applying MiXCR to the multiplex PCR reads. The V and J calls were not made by the authors but by TCRdb's processing. The table records approximately 470,000 distinct CDR3 sequences, less than 25% of them present only once.

The clonotype comes from a female donor with Graves disease. The rearrangement links TRBV14 to TRBJ2-7; D call uncertain. The material was peripheral blood mononuclear cells (PBMCs), obtained when the disease was refractory, from a patient treated with antithyroid drugs. The CDR3: CASSQSPKEQYF. In DNA, the CDR3 is TGTGCCAGCAGCCAATCTCCCAAAGAGCAGTACTTC.